This passage covers 20 T cell receptor beta chains from one sample sequenced in a study of response to subunit inactivated influenza vaccine. From the RT-PCR reads, TCRdb called clonotypes with MiXCR, one entry per CDR3 protein. The sample consists of more than 550,000 distinct CDR3 sequences, about an eighth of them appearing once. Sequencing used PBMCs from blood, obtained on the day of vaccination. These receptors originate from a man aged 45 to 65 who received an inactivated influenza vaccine.

This clonotype was observed many times. The chain has TRBV5-1 and TRBJ2-3; D gene uncertain. Per the germline V gene, CDR1 is SGHRS and CDR2 is YFSETQ. The CDR3 is made up of 12 amino acids. Trimming removed 4 bases at V and 3 bases at J, with 6 bases between. As DNA, the CDR3 is TGCGCCAGCAGCGAAACGACAGATACGCAGTATTTT. It encodes CASSETTDTQYF.

This clonotype was counted at least ten times. This chain's CDR3 is CASSPRTALHSYEQYF. CDR3 DNA: TGTGCCAGCAGTCCCCGGACAGCTCTCCACTCCTACGAGCAGTACTTC. V gene TRBV12-3 or TRBV12-4 combines with J gene TRBJ2-7; perhaps TRBD1 as D (6 bases). The CDR3 loop spans 16 amino acids. Trimming removed 5 bases from V and 0 bases from J, with 17 bases in between.

A few counts support this clonotype. V usage is TRBV21-1 and J usage is TRBJ2-1; the listed D gene, TRBD1, was not tested against the DNA. TRBV21-1 is a recognized pseudogene. This CDR3 has 19 amino acids. This chain's CDR3 is CASSKARGSGGPKYNEQFF. The CDR3 region has the DNA TGTGCCAGCAGCAAAGCAAGGGGAAGCGGGGGCCCGAAATACAATGAGCAGTTCTTC.

This clonotype was counted between two and nine times. The chain is built from TRBV18 and TRBJ2-5; D is uncertain. The V gene lost 0 bases and the J gene lost 2 bases, with 7 bases spanning the gap. This CDR3 is 14 amino acids long. Germline assignment: CDR1 KGHSH and CDR2 LQKENI. CDR3 residues: CASSPPSDQETQYF. The CDR3 nucleotides read TGTGCCAGCTCACCACCTTCCGATCAAGAGACCCAGTACTTC. Full variable domain (missing parts from reference TRBV18 and TRBJ2-5): NAGVMQNPRHLVRRRGQEARLRCSPMKGHSHVYWYRQLPEEGLKFMVYLQKENIIDESGMPKERFSAEFPKEGPSILRIQQVVRGDSAAYFCASSPPSDQETQYFGPGTRLLVL.

This clonotype was recorded many times. V is TRBV7-2 and J is TRBJ2-7; D is ambiguous. This CDR3 region has 14 residues. Germline loops: CDR1 SGHTA, CDR2 FQGNSA. V lost 1 base and J 0 bases, leaving 7 bases between the germline ends. The CDR3 DNA sequence: TGTGCCAGCAGCTTAGGCCAGGACTCCTACGAGCAGTACTTC. Protein: CASSLGQDSYEQYF.

This clonotype was seen more than once but under ten times. V and J are TRBV3-1 and TRBJ2-5, with D perhaps TRBD2 (5 bases). Trimming pared 1 base from V and 1 base from J, leaving 7 bases between. The CDR3 has 14 residues. Germline CDR1 reads LGHDT; CDR2 reads YNNKEL (reference sequence). The CDR3 is CASSQGTFQETQYF. The CDR3 bases are TGTGCCAGCAGCCAAGGGACTTTCCAAGAGACCCAGTACTTC.

CDR3 nucleotide sequence: TGCAGCGTCTATGATCGTGGTGAGCAGTTCTTC. Protein product: CSVYDRGEQFF. The chain has TRBV29-1 and TRBJ2-1; D ambiguous. The CDR3 totals 11 residues. Deletions cut 6 bases from V and 9 bases from J, with 12 bases between. CDR1 and CDR2 (germline): SQVTM, ANQGSEA.

This clonotype has a handful of counts. The CDR3 coding sequence is TGCGCCAGCAGCCAAGATCCTAGCCTTCTGAACGAGCAGTTCTTC. Its protein product is CASSQDPSLLNEQFF. The V and J genes are TRBV4-1 and TRBJ2-1; TRBD2 is a possible D gene (5 bases). The germline gives CDR1 MGHRA, CDR2 YSYEKL. The CDR3 consists of 15 residues. Trimming took 0 bases from V and 10 from J, leaving 16 bases between them.

The table lists this clonotype with a few counts. The chain employs TRBV6-5 and TRBJ1-2; D not certain. The germline gives CDR1 MNHEY, CDR2 SVGAGI. The length of the CDR3 is 12 residues. Trimming took off 5 bases at V and 6 bases at J, with 10 bases between the two ends. DNA for the CDR3: TGTGCCAGCAGTGCCGGTTATGATGGCTACACCTTC. It translates to CASSAGYDGYTF.

This clonotype appeared a few times. This chain links TRBV12-3 or TRBV12-4 with TRBJ2-1; no clear D gene. Trimming cost V 3 bases and J 4 bases, with 16 bases left between them. This CDR3 region has 16 residues. In DNA, the CDR3 is TGTGCCAGCAGTTTCCTTCGCTTAAACCGATACAATGAGCAGTTCTTC. Amino acid sequence: CASSFLRLNRYNEQFF.

This clonotype was recorded a few times. The gene calls are TRBV11-2 and TRBJ2-3; 7 bases line up with TRBD2. CDR3 length equals 16 residues. CDR1 and CDR2 (germline): SGHAT, FQNNGV. V lost 3 bases and J lost 8; bases outside the gene matches: 14. The CDR3 reads CASSLFNSRGRPTQYF. CDR3 coding DNA: TGTGCCAGCAGCTTGTTTAACTCGCGGGGGAGGCCTACGCAGTATTTT.

This clonotype was seen a few times. This chain uses TRBV7-6 with TRBJ2-2, with TRBD1 identical over 9 bases. The germline CDR1 and CDR2 sequences are SGHVS and FNYEAQ. With 5 bases clipped from V and 6 bases from J, the junction kept 10 bases outside the gene matches. The CDR3 has 16 amino acids. The CDR3 DNA sequence: TGTGCCAGCAGCCCAGGCCCGGGACAGGGTGCCGGGGAGCTGTTTTTT. It translates to CASSPGPGQGAGELFF.

This clonotype was seen repeatedly, ten times or more. At one boundary the junction diverges from the germline segment, which might be a read error. The J gene is TRBJ2-5, the V gene TRBV28; unclear D gene. Germline values: CDR1 MDHEN, CDR2 SYDVKM. The CDR3 loop spans 13 amino acids. The CDR3 sequence is CASSFALQETQYF. As DNA, the CDR3 is TGCGCCAGCAGCTTCGCTCTTCAAGAGACCCAGTACTTC.

The chain employs TRBV5-6 and TRBJ2-2; weak D call: TRBD1 (5 bases). The CDR3 covers 15 residues. Germline V CDR1 and CDR2: SGHDT, YYEEEE. V lost 2 bases, J lost 4 bases, and 12 bases lay in between. The CDR3 spells CASSLRGPGTGELFF. The DNA of the CDR3 is TGTGCCAGCAGCTTAAGGGGTCCGGGCACCGGGGAGCTGTTTTTT. Full variable domain (missing parts from reference TRBV5-6 and TRBJ2-2): DAGVTQSPTHLIKTRGQQVTLRCSPKSGHDTVSWYQQALGQGPQFIFQYYEEEERQRGNFPDRFSGHQFPNYSSELNVNALLLGDSALYLCASSLRGPGTGELFFGEGSRLTVL.

This clonotype was detected only a few times. This sequence joins TRBV6-2 or TRBV6-3 and TRBJ2-1, with 9 bases matching TRBD2. The V gene's germline CDR1 is MNHEY and CDR2 SVGEGT. The CDR3 extends over 17 amino acids. Unmatched junction bases numbered 13, after V lost 6 bases and J lost 4 bases. CDR3 protein: CASRARTLAGEYNEQFF. CDR3 bases: TGTGCCAGCAGGGCTAGGACCTTAGCGGGAGAGTACAATGAGCAGTTCTTC.

This clonotype was detected many times. The chain joins TRBV2 to TRBJ2-3; a weak D match, TRBD1 (6 bases). This CDR3 has 11 residues. Trimming pared 7 bases from V and 9 bases from J, leaving 11 bases between. Germline CDR1 SNHLY, CDR2 FYNNEI. In DNA form, the CDR3 reads TGTGCCAGCACTACAGGGAAGACGCAGTATTTT. Its translation: CASTTGKTQYF.

The chain links TRBV3-1 to TRBJ2-5, with 9 bases fitting TRBD2. The CDR3 extends over 18 amino acids. Germline CDR1 and CDR2: LGHDT and YNNKEL (reference sequence). V shed 0 bases, J shed 2 bases, and the junction held 10 bases outside the gene matches. The CDR3: CASSQDRAISGRQETQYF. CDR3 sequence (DNA): TGTGCCAGCAGCCAAGACCGGGCTATTAGCGGGAGACAAGAGACCCAGTACTTC.

The sample holds a few counts of this clonotype. The CDR3 loop is CASRGRLGSSYEQYF. For the CDR3, the DNA is TGTGCCAGCAGGGGGAGACTGGGAAGCTCCTACGAGCAGTACTTC. The chain carries TRBV27 and TRBJ2-7; a weak D match, TRBD2 (5 bases). V gave up 6 bases and J gave up 0 bases, with 15 bases separating them. Germline lookup yields CDR1 MNHEY and CDR2 SMNVEV (reference sequence). This CDR3 contains 15 residues.

The rearrangement joins TRBV18 to TRBJ2-6; D is possibly TRBD1 or TRBD2 (6 bases each). CDR1 and CDR2 (germline): KGHSH, LQKENI. The length of the CDR3 is 17 residues. The V end was cut by 8 bases, the J end by 4 bases, with 21 bases between. The CDR3 region has the DNA TGTGCCAGCCTCCTTTGGCCGGGGGCAGAAGGGGCCAACGTCCTGACTTTC. Protein sequence: CASLLWPGAEGANVLTF.

The chain has TRBV4-1 and TRBJ2-3; D gene uncertain. V shed 3 bases and J shed 2 bases, with 6 bases lying between them. CDR1 and CDR2 (germline): MGHRA, YSYEKL. The CDR3 has 13 residues. The CDR3 nucleotides are TGCGCCAGCAGCCACCAAATCACAGATACGCAGTATTTT. This sequence encodes CASSHQITDTQYF.